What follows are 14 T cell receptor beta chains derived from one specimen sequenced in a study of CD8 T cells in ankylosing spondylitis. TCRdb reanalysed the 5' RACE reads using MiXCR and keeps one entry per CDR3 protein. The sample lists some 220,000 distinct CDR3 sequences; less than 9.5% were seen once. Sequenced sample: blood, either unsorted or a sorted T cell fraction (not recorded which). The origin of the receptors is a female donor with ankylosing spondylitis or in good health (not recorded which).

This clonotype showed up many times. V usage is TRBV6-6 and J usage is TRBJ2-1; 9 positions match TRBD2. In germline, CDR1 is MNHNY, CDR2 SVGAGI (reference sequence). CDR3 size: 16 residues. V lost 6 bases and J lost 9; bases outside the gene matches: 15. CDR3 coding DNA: TGTGCCAGCAGGGCAGATCTAGCGGGAAAAGGAGTTGAGCAGTTCTTC. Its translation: CASRADLAGKGVEQFF.

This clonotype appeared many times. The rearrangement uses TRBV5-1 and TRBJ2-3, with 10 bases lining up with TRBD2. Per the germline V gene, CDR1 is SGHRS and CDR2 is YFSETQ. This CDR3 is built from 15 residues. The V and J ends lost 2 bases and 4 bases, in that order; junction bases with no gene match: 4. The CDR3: CASSFSGRISDTQYF. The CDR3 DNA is TGCGCCAGCAGCTTTAGCGGGAGGATCTCAGATACGCAGTATTTT.

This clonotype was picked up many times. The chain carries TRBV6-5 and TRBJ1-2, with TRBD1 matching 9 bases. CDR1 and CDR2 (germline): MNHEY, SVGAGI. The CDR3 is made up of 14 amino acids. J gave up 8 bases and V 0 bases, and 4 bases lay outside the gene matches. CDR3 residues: CASSYSRDREGYTF. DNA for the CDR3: TGTGCCAGCAGTTACTCCCGGGACAGGGAAGGCTACACCTTC.

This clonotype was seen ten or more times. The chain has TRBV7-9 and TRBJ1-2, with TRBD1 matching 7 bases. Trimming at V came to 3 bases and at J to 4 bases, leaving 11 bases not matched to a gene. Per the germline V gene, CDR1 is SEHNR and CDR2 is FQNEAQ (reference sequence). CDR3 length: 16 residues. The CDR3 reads CASSLVLGGQRYGYTF. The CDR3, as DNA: TGTGCCAGCAGCTTGGTATTAGGGGGACAGCGCTATGGCTACACCTTC.

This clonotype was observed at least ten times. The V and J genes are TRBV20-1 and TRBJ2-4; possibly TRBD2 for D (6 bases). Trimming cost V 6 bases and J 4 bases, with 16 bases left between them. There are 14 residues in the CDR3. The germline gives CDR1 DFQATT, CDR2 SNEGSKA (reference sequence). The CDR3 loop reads CSAEKAGLKNIQYF. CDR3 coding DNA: TGCAGTGCGGAGAAGGCGGGATTGAAAAACATTCAGTACTTC.

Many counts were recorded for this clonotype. In nucleotides, the CDR3 is TGTGCCAGCAGCTTGGGGCTAGGTCAGCCCCAGCATTTT. It encodes CASSLGLGQPQHF. The J gene is TRBJ1-5, the V gene TRBV5-6; D is undetermined. V was cut by 0 bases and J by 6 bases, with 7 bases left in between. Germline lookup yields CDR1 SGHDT and CDR2 YYEEEE. The CDR3 loop spans 13 amino acids.

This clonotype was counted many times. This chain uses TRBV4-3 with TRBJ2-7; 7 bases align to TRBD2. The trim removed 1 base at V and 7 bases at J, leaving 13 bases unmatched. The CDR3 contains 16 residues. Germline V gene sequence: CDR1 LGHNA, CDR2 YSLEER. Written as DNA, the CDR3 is TGCGCCAGCAGCCAAGCGGGTGGACTAGTAGTCCGGGAGCAGTACTTC. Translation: CASSQAGGLVVREQYF.

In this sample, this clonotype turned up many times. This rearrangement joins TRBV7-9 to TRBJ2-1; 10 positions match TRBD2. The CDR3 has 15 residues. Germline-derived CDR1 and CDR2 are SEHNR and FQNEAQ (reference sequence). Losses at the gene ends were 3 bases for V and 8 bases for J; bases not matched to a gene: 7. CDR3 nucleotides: TGTGCCAGCAGCTTTAAAGCGGGAGGGGGCGATGAGCAGTTCTTC. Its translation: CASSFKAGGGDEQFF.

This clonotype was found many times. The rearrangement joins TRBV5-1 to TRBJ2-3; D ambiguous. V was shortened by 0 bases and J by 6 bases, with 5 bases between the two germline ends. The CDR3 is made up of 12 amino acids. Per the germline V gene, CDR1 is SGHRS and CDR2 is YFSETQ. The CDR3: CASSLELDTQYF. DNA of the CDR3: TGCGCCAGCAGCTTGGAATTGGATACGCAGTATTTT. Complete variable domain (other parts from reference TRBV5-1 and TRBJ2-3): KAGVTQTPRYLIKTRGQQVTLSCSPISGHRSVSWYQQTPGQGLQFLFEYFSETQRNKGNFPGRFSGRQFSNSRSEMNVSTLELGDSALYLCASSLELDTQYFGPGTRLTVL.

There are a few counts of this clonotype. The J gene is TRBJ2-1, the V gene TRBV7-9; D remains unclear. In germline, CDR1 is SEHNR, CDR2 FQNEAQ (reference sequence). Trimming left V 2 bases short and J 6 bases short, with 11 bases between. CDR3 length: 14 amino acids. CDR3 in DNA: TGTGCCAGCAGCTTAACACGGACCCTCAATGAGCAGTTCTTC. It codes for CASSLTRTLNEQFF.

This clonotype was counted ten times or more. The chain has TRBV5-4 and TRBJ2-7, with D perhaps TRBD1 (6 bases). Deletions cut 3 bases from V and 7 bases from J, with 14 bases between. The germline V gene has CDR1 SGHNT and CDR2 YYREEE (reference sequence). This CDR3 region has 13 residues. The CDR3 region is CASSSNRVMEQYF. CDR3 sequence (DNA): TGTGCCAGCAGCTCGAACAGGGTTATGGAGCAGTACTTC.

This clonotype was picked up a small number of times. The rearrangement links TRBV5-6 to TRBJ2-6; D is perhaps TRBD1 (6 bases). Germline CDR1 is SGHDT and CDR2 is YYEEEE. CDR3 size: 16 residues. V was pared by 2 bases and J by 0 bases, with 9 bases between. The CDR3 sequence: CASSFRTASGANVLTF. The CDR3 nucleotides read TGTGCCAGCAGCTTCCGGACAGCCTCTGGGGCCAACGTCCTGACTTTC.

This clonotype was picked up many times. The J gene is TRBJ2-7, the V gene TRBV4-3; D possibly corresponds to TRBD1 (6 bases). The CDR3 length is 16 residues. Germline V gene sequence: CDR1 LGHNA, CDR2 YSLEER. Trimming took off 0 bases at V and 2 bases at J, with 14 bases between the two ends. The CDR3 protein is CASSQDLGQFTYEQYF. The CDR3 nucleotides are TGCGCCAGCAGCCAAGATCTGGGACAATTTACCTACGAGCAGTACTTC.

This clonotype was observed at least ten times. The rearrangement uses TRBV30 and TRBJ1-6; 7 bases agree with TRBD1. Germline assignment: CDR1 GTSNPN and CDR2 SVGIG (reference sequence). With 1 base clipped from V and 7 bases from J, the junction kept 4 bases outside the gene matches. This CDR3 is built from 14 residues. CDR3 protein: CAWSEGTENSPLHF. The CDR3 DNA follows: TGTGCCTGGAGTGAAGGGACAGAAAATTCACCCCTCCACTTT.